This TCR beta chain was obtained from a study of cytomegalovirus exposure and HLA in healthy donors. Primers included in the PCR were 60 Vbeta and 13 Jbeta primers. Produced via immunoSEQ multiplex PCR; TCRdb's table is partial and in-frame only. Of roughly 150,000 clones listed, roughly 80% were seen once; the top ten hold around 10%. The CDR3 consists of 14 residues. Germline V gene lookup returns CDR1 GTSNPN and CDR2 SVGIG (reference sequence). The V segment lost 2 bases and the J segment 4 bases; nucleotides outside the gene matches: 4. What was sequenced was PBMCs. This receptor was identified in a man aged 18 to 30 in good health and CMV-seropositive. The chain joins TRBV30 to TRBJ1-4, with 7 bases matching TRBD1. CDR3 sequence reads: CAWSSGTVNEKLFF. The CDR3 bases are TGTGCCTGGAGTTCCGGGACAGTTAATGAAAAACTGTTTTTT.